The next 29 T cell receptor beta chains were all read from a single sample in a study of identical twins. TCRdb reprocessed the 5' RACE reads via MiXCR and lists one record per CDR3 protein. The sample lists hundreds of thousands of distinct CDR3 sequences, approximately 8.5% seen once, with less than 2.5% in the top ten. These records were also assigned to another study, of yellow fever vaccine responses in identical twins.

Material for sequencing was memory (CD45RO+) T cells sorted from blood. The receptors here all came from a woman younger than 30 in good health.

This chain joins TRBV10-3 and TRBJ1-1; TRBD1 is a possible D gene (6 bases). The CDR3 totals 12 residues. V lost 4 bases, J lost 6 bases, and 9 bases lay in between. From germline, CDR1 is ENHRY and CDR2 SYGVKD. CDR3 sequence (DNA): TGTGCCATCAGTGGAGGGGGTCCTGAAGCTTTCTTT. Translation: CAISGGGPEAFF.

This clonotype was counted ten times or more. This rearrangement joins TRBV20-1 to TRBJ2-1; 7 positions agree with TRBD2. The trim removed 2 bases at V and 4 bases at J, leaving 11 bases unmatched. CDR1 and CDR2 from the germline V gene are DFQATT and SNEGSKA (reference sequence). CDR3 length: 16 residues. The CDR3 DNA follows: TGCAGTGCTAGAAGGTCAGCGCCTAGCGGTTACAATGAGCAGTTCTTC. Translating it yields CSARRSAPSGYNEQFF.

J is TRBJ2-7 and V is TRBV20-1; 12 bases are a match to TRBD2. The CDR3 extends over 17 amino acids. From germline, CDR1 is DFQATT and CDR2 SNEGSKA (reference sequence). V gave up 2 bases and J gave up 4 bases; unmatched junction bases: 12. The CDR3 DNA is TGCAGTGCTAGACCTAGACTAGCGGGAGAACGAGCGTACGAGCAGTACTTC. This translates into CSARPRLAGERAYEQYF.

This clonotype was found a few times. The rearrangement links TRBV5-1 to TRBJ2-3; TRBD1 matches at 9 bases. Germline CDR1 SGHRS, CDR2 YFSETQ. The CDR3 runs 16 residues. The J segment lost 5 bases and the V segment lost 1 base, leaving 8 bases of the junction unmatched. CDR3 bases: TGCGCCAGCAGCTTGCCCACAGGGGGCAAGGGAGATACGCAGTATTTT. Translation: CASSLPTGGKGDTQYF.

This clonotype appeared many times. This chain links TRBV20-1 with TRBJ2-3; possibly TRBD2 for D (5 bases). Trimming removed 4 bases at V and 5 bases at J, with 19 bases between. This CDR3 is built from 15 residues. Germline-derived CDR1 and CDR2 are DFQATT and SNEGSKA (reference sequence). CDR3 nucleotide sequence: TGCAGTGCTAAGCCGTGGCAACTAGGAGGAGATACGCAGTATTTT. It encodes CSAKPWQLGGDTQYF.

In this sample, this clonotype turned up many times. V usage is TRBV6-1 and J usage is TRBJ2-7; weak D call: TRBD1 (5 bases). V was cut by 1 base and J by 0 bases, with 10 bases left in between. This CDR3 comprises 15 residues. Germline V CDR1 and CDR2: MNHNS, SASEGT. CDR3: CASSEEQASSYEQYV. CDR3 DNA: TGTGCCAGCAGTGAAGAACAGGCTAGCTCCTACGAGCAGTACGTC.

This clonotype was seen at least ten times. V gene TRBV4-1 combines with J gene TRBJ2-1; 11 nucleotides match TRBD2. The CDR3 loop spans 17 amino acids. With 1 base clipped from V and 7 bases from J, the junction kept 9 bases outside the gene matches. Germline V gene sequence: CDR1 MGHRA, CDR2 YSYEKL. This CDR3 is CASSQAAALAGGNEQFF. The CDR3 DNA is TGCGCCAGCAGCCAAGCCGCCGCGCTAGCGGGAGGTAATGAGCAGTTCTTC.

This clonotype was seen repeatedly, ten times or more. The chain has TRBV12-3 or TRBV12-4 and TRBJ1-1; 7 nucleotides match TRBD1. The CDR3 has 14 amino acids. The V segment lost 4 bases and the J segment 5 bases; nucleotides outside the gene matches: 7. The CDR3 DNA is TGTGCCAGCAGTTCGACAGGGTCTCGAACTGAAGCTTTCTTT. Translation: CASSSTGSRTEAFF.

This clonotype occurred many times. J is TRBJ2-1 and V is TRBV5-1, with 12 bases fitting TRBD2. V lost 0 bases to trimming and J lost 5 bases; unmatched junction nucleotides: 9. CDR3 length: 18 residues. Per germline, CDR1 SGHRS and CDR2 YFSETQ. The CDR3 nucleotides are TGCGCCAGCAGCTTGGGACTAGCGGGAGATCTTAGGAACAATGAGCAGTTCTTC. Protein product: CASSLGLAGDLRNNEQFF.

CDR3 residues: CASTLDGGEQYF. The CDR3 region has the DNA TGTGCCAGTACCCTCGACGGGGGCGAGCAGTACTTC. The V and J genes are TRBV19 and TRBJ2-7; a possible D gene is TRBD2 (6 bases). There are 12 residues in the CDR3. Germline V gene sequence: CDR1 LNHDA, CDR2 SQIVND (reference sequence). V was trimmed by 7 bases and J by 6 bases, leaving 13 bases between them.

This chain uses TRBV27 with TRBJ2-7; D unresolved. Germline V CDR1 and CDR2: MNHEY, SMNVEV (reference sequence). V dropped 2 bases and J dropped 6 bases, with 8 bases sitting between them. The CDR3 sequence is 12 residues long. CDR3 nucleotide sequence: TGTGCCAGCAGTTTACGGTTCGGCGAGCAGTACTTC. Protein sequence: CASSLRFGEQYF.

This rearrangement joins TRBV19 to TRBJ2-3; 10 bases are shared with TRBD2. CDR3 length: 15 amino acids. The V gene end was trimmed by 6 bases and the J gene end by 6 bases; junction bases not matched to a gene: 9. The germline V gene has CDR1 LNHDA and CDR2 SQIVND (reference sequence). CDR3 nucleotide sequence: TGTGCCAGTAGCAAACTCGGGACTAGCGTTGATACGCAGTATTTT. Its translation: CASSKLGTSVDTQYF.

The CDR3 protein is CSGPDTEAFF. In DNA, the CDR3 is TGCAGTGGCCCGGACACTGAAGCTTTCTTT. V usage is TRBV20-1 and J usage is TRBJ1-1; D is ambiguous. The germline V gene has CDR1 DFQATT and CDR2 SNEGSKA (reference sequence). Trimming removed 7 bases at V and 3 bases at J, with 6 bases between. This CDR3 is built from 10 residues.

This clonotype was recorded many times. This chain joins TRBV11-2 and TRBJ2-7, with D unresolved. Germline assignment: CDR1 SGHAT and CDR2 FQNNGV. The CDR3 totals 13 residues. V was cut by 5 bases and J by 1 base, with 9 bases left in between. CDR3 sequence (DNA): TGTGCCAGCAGCCGAGGCGGATCCTACGAGCAGTACTTC. This codes for CASSRGGSYEQYF.

This clonotype was detected only a few times. This chain links TRBV6-1 with TRBJ2-7; D perhaps matches TRBD1 (6 bases). V was pared by 6 bases and J by 0 bases, with 9 bases between. The CDR3 runs 13 residues. From germline, CDR1 is MNHNS and CDR2 SASEGT. DNA for the CDR3: TGTGCCAGCAGGTCAGGGGACTCCTACGAGCAGTACTTC. Translating gives CASRSGDSYEQYF.

In this sample, this clonotype turned up a few times. The chain has TRBV13 and TRBJ2-2; the match to TRBD1 covers 7 bases. Trimming at V came to 3 bases and at J to 0 bases, leaving 4 bases not matched to a gene. The length of the CDR3 is 16 residues. Germline CDR1 and CDR2: PRHDT and FYEKMQ (reference sequence). The CDR3 DNA reads TGTGCCAGCAGCTTTAACAGGGGCCCGAACACCGGGGAGCTGTTTTTT. Residues: CASSFNRGPNTGELFF. The entire variable domain, with the rest obtained from reference TRBV13 and TRBJ2-2, is as follows: AAGVIQSPRHLIKEKRETATLKCYPIPRHDTVYWYQQGPGQDPQFLISFYEKMQSDKGSIPDRFSAQQFSDYHSELNMSSLELGDSALYFCASSFNRGPNTGELFFGEGSRLTVL.

The chain couples TRBV24-1 to TRBJ1-2; 8 bases fit TRBD1. Germline V CDR1 and CDR2: KGHDR, SFDVKD. The length of the CDR3 is 16 residues. The junction had 6 bases not matched to a gene; V was cut back by 4 bases and J by 0 bases. In nucleotides, the CDR3 is TGTGCCACCAGTGACGGACAGGGAGTTCCTAACTATGGCTACACCTTC. It encodes CATSDGQGVPNYGYTF.

J is TRBJ2-7 and V is TRBV20-1, with D possibly being TRBD2 (6 bases). The V gene's germline CDR1 is DFQATT and CDR2 SNEGSKA (reference sequence). Trimming removed 6 bases at V and 3 bases at J, with 15 bases between. This CDR3 has 13 amino acids. CDR3 sequence reads: CSARGSPVYEQYV. In nucleotides, the CDR3 is TGCAGTGCCCGGGGGAGCCCGGTCTACGAGCAGTACGTC.

CDR3 amino acids: CASSLEASGGFNEQFF. The DNA of the CDR3 is TGCGCCAGCAGCTTGGAAGCTAGCGGGGGTTTCAATGAGCAGTTCTTC. The chain combines TRBV5-1 with TRBJ2-1; 10 nucleotides match TRBD2. CDR1 SGHRS and CDR2 YFSETQ come from the germline V gene. The junction had 6 bases not matched to a gene; V was cut back by 0 bases and J by 6 bases. This CDR3 contains 16 residues. Full variable domain (outside the CDR3, taken from reference TRBV5-1 and TRBJ2-1): KAGVTQTPRYLIKTRGQQVTLSCSPISGHRSVSWYQQTPGQGLQFLFEYFSETQRNKGNFPGRFSGRQFSNSRSEMNVSTLELGDSALYLCASSLEASGGFNEQFFGPGTRLTVL.

This clonotype was counted many times. This chain uses TRBV29-1 with TRBJ2-3, with 7 nucleotides matching TRBD1. With 4 bases clipped from V and 4 bases from J, the junction kept 2 bases outside the gene matches. This CDR3 is 12 amino acids long. The germline gives CDR1 SQVTM, CDR2 ANQGSEA. CDR3 coding DNA: TGCAGCGTTGTTACAGGGGCAGATACGCAGTATTTT. Its translation is CSVVTGADTQYF.

This clonotype was picked up a small number of times. The chain combines TRBV12-3 or TRBV12-4 with TRBJ2-5; perhaps D is TRBD1 or TRBD2 (7 bases each). The CDR3 covers 15 residues. V lost 7 bases to trimming and J lost 6 bases, with 21 bases between them. CDR3 DNA sequence: TGTGCCAGCACCCCGCGGGGAGGGGGCTCGAAGACCCAGTACTTC. Encoded protein: CASTPRGGGSKTQYF.

Many counts were recorded for this clonotype. The chain combines TRBV27 with TRBJ2-5, with D possibly being TRBD2 (5 bases). Trimming pared 2 bases from V and 5 bases from J, leaving 15 bases between. The CDR3 contains 15 residues. Germline CDR1 MNHEY, CDR2 SMNVEV (reference sequence). CDR3 bases: TGTGCCAGCAGTTTAGGCTACGGGATCTCGGAGACCCAGTACTTC. Translation: CASSLGYGISETQYF.

In its sample, this clonotype was seen a few times. This sequence joins TRBV6-5 and TRBJ2-7; D is unresolved. Trimming cost V 4 bases and J 3 bases, with 10 bases left between them. Germline lookup yields CDR1 MNHEY and CDR2 SVGAGI. The CDR3 runs to 13 residues. CDR3 in DNA: TGTGCCAGCAGTTGGTACAAGGACTACGAGCAGTACTTC. Protein: CASSWYKDYEQYF.

This clonotype turned up a few times. The chain couples TRBV5-1 to TRBJ2-7; TRBD1 agrees at 9 bases. V gave up 4 bases and J gave up 7 bases; unmatched junction bases: 3. Germline CDR1 and CDR2: SGHRS and YFSETQ. The CDR3 has 12 residues. The CDR3 DNA reads TGCGCCAGCAGCCCGGGACAGGGAGAGCAGTACGTC. Translation gives CASSPGQGEQYV.

This clonotype showed up just a few times. DNA of the CDR3: TGTGCCATCAGTGGGACAGGCGCTGGGGCCAACGTCCTGACTTTC. It translates to CAISGTGAGANVLTF. The V and J genes are TRBV10-3 and TRBJ2-6; 7 positions agree with TRBD1. The germline CDR1 and CDR2 sequences are ENHRY and SYGVKD. The CDR3 extends over 15 amino acids. V lost 4 bases to trimming and J lost 2 bases; unmatched junction nucleotides: 2.

This clonotype was found a few times. This chain's CDR3 is CASSSSGRGYNEQFF. DNA of the CDR3: TGTGCCAGCAGCTCTAGCGGGAGAGGCTACAATGAGCAGTTCTTC. The genes are TRBV13 and TRBJ2-1, with 10 bases lining up with TRBD2. CDR1 is PRHDT and CDR2 is FYEKMQ in the germline V gene (reference sequence). V lost 4 bases and J lost 3; bases outside the gene matches: 3. The CDR3 runs 15 residues.

J is TRBJ1-6 and V is TRBV24-1; no reliable D call. This CDR3 region has 13 residues. The germline gives CDR1 KGHDR, CDR2 SFDVKD. V lost 4 bases and J lost 9, with 9 bases in between. CDR3 loop: CATSDQFGSPLHF. CDR3 nucleotide sequence: TGTGCCACCAGTGACCAATTTGGTTCACCCCTCCACTTT.

This clonotype has only a few counts. V is TRBV5-1 and J is TRBJ2-5; TRBD1 matches at 7 bases. V lost 4 bases and J lost 1; bases outside the gene matches: 4. The germline CDR1 and CDR2 sequences are SGHRS and YFSETQ. The CDR3 is 14 amino acids. The CDR3, as DNA: TGCGCCAGCAGCCACGGGACAGCCCAAGAGACCCAGTACTTC. It is translated as CASSHGTAQETQYF.

The chain combines TRBV20-1 with TRBJ1-6; D might be TRBD1 (5 bases). Germline V gene sequence: CDR1 DFQATT, CDR2 SNEGSKA (reference sequence). V lost 0 bases to trimming and J lost 10 bases, with 16 bases between them. The CDR3 is 15 residues long. The CDR3 here is CSARDQSGTGSPLHF. DNA for the CDR3: TGCAGTGCTAGAGACCAGTCAGGGACGGGCTCACCCCTCCACTTT.